A single sample is the source of the 18 T cell receptor beta chains below, sequenced in a study of response to subunit inactivated influenza vaccine. From the RT-PCR reads, TCRdb called clonotypes with MiXCR, one entry per CDR3 protein. The sample contains about 190,000 distinct CDR3 sequences, under 15% of which appear only once. Material: CD8+ T cells sorted from PBMCs, obtained more than 4 days after vaccination. These receptors were obtained from a man aged 50 to 60 who received an inactivated influenza vaccine.

The chain links TRBV11-2 to TRBJ2-7, with TRBD1 as a possible D gene (5 bases). The germline CDR1 and CDR2 sequences are SGHAT and FQNNGV. The CDR3 runs to 13 residues. V lost 11 bases to trimming and J lost 5 bases, with 19 bases between them. CDR3: CAVSQANGHEQYF. In DNA, the CDR3 is TGTGCCGTATCACAGGCCAATGGCCACGAGCAGTACTTC. Full variable domain (rest looked up from reference TRBV11-2 and TRBJ2-7): EAGVAQSPRYKIIEKRQSVAFWCNPISGHATLYWYQQILGQGPKLLIQFQNNGVVDDSQLPKDRFSAERLKGVDSTLKIQPAKLEDSAVYLCAVSQANGHEQYFGPGTRLTVT.

In this sample, this clonotype turned up many times. This chain uses TRBV4-3 with TRBJ2-7; 10 bases are a match to TRBD1. Germline V gives CDR1 LGHNA, CDR2 YSLEER. The CDR3 is 15 amino acids. The ends lost 3 bases at V and 2 bases at J; junction bases unmatched: 4. CDR3 loop: CASSQYGTGAYEQYF. CDR3 nucleotides: TGCGCCAGCAGCCAGTACGGGACAGGGGCCTACGAGCAGTACTTC.

This clonotype occurred a few times. The rearrangement joins TRBV5-1 to TRBJ2-7, with 9 bases matching TRBD2. Germline values: CDR1 SGHRS, CDR2 YFSETQ. V lost 5 bases and J lost 3; bases outside the gene matches: 9. The CDR3 has 15 residues. CDR3 amino acids: CASRNLGTSRYEQYF. CDR3 sequence (DNA): TGCGCCAGCAGAAATTTAGGGACTAGCCGCTACGAGCAGTACTTC.

This clonotype was seen a single time. The chain combines TRBV19 with TRBJ1-4; D not resolved. Germline V lookup: CDR1 LNHDA, CDR2 SQIVND (reference sequence). This CDR3 spans 15 amino acids. Trimming removed 7 bases at V and 5 bases at J, with 17 bases between. The CDR3 DNA reads as TGTGCCAGTACTCTAGAGGCGGGCCGAAATGAAAAACTGTTTTTT. This encodes CASTLEAGRNEKLFF.

This chain connects TRBV4-2 to TRBJ2-3, with TRBD2 as a possible D gene (5 bases). The CDR3 covers 17 residues. V gave up 1 base and J gave up 0 bases, with 14 bases separating them. Per the germline V gene, CDR1 is LGHNA and CDR2 is YNFKEQ. The CDR3 DNA is TGTGCCAGCAGCCAAGTCCCAGCGGAGGCTAGCACAGATACGCAGTATTTT. It is translated as CASSQVPAEASTDTQYF.

The chain is built from TRBV5-5 and TRBJ1-2; TRBD1 matches at 7 bases. The CDR3 contains 14 residues. V trimming: 0 bases; J trimming: 5 bases; junction bases outside the gene matches: 4. Germline CDR1 is SGHKS and CDR2 is YYEKEE (reference sequence). This CDR3 reads CASSLGGGAYGYTF. The CDR3 DNA sequence: TGTGCCAGCAGCTTGGGAGGGGGCGCGTATGGCTACACCTTC.

This clonotype was counted many times. The chain joins TRBV7-9 to TRBJ2-1, with 13 bases that match TRBD2. Germline CDR1 SEHNR, CDR2 FQNEAQ (reference sequence). The CDR3 totals 15 residues. V lost 5 bases to trimming and J lost 8 bases; unmatched junction nucleotides: 6. DNA of the CDR3: TGTGCCAGCAGCCCGACTAGCGGGAGGATGTATGAGCAGTTCTTC. Translated, it gives CASSPTSGRMYEQFF.

Ten or more counts support this clonotype. The V call is TRBV19, the J call TRBJ2-2; a possible D gene is TRBD1 (5 bases). CDR1 is LNHDA and CDR2 is SQIVND in the germline V gene (reference sequence). V was clipped by 7 bases and J by 6 bases, with 9 bases between them. The CDR3 consists of 12 residues. The CDR3 spells CASKQGAGELFF. CDR3 nucleotide sequence: TGTGCCAGTAAACAAGGGGCCGGGGAGCTGTTTTTT.

Ten or more counts support this clonotype. The gene calls are TRBV29-1 and TRBJ2-7; D unresolved. Trimming stripped 4 bases from V and 1 base from J, with 8 bases between. The CDR3 covers 12 residues. Germline V CDR1 and CDR2: SQVTM, ANQGSEA. The CDR3 DNA reads TGCAGCGTTGTTGGACGTTCCTACGAGCAGTACTTC. Its translation: CSVVGRSYEQYF.

The rearrangement links TRBV7-9 to TRBJ2-7; D not certain. The CDR3 totals 16 residues. Per the germline V gene, CDR1 is SEHNR and CDR2 is FQNEAQ (reference sequence). V lost 5 bases, J lost 5 bases, and 22 bases lay in between. The CDR3: CASSQVVGALEDEQYF. The CDR3 region has the DNA TGTGCCAGCAGCCAAGTCGTGGGTGCTCTTGAAGACGAGCAGTACTTC.

The sample holds many counts of this clonotype. The genes are TRBV29-1 and TRBJ2-3; 12 bases agree with TRBD2. This CDR3 has 16 residues. The germline CDR1 and CDR2 sequences are SQVTM and ANQGSEA. The V gene end was trimmed by 1 base and the J gene end by 10 bases; junction bases not matched to a gene: 12. For the CDR3, the DNA is TGCAGCGTTGAAGTGTCTAGCGGGAGGGAGGGGTGGGCGCAGTATTTT. Its protein product is CSVEVSSGREGWAQYF.

This clonotype was seen more than once but under ten times. The V call is TRBV28, the J call TRBJ1-2; D ambiguous. With 8 bases removed from V and 4 bases from J, the gap between germline ends came to 11 bases. The CDR3 loop spans 12 amino acids. CDR1 is MDHEN and CDR2 is SYDVKM in the germline V gene. The CDR3: CASSEATYGYTF. The CDR3 DNA reads TGTGCCAGCTCCGAGGCCACCTATGGCTACACCTTC.

The genes are TRBV4-3 and TRBJ1-2; 8 positions match TRBD1. In germline, CDR1 is LGHNA, CDR2 YSLEER. The CDR3 length is 16 residues. Losses at the gene ends were 4 bases for V and 4 bases for J; bases not matched to a gene: 11. DNA of the CDR3: TGCGCCAGCAGCCCCTTAAAGGACACAGGGGGCTATGGCTACACCTTC. Protein product: CASSPLKDTGGYGYTF.

The genes are TRBV29-1 and TRBJ1-2, with unresolved D. V gave up 2 bases and J gave up 2 bases, with 9 bases separating them. Looked up from germline, CDR1 is SQVTM and CDR2 is ANQGSEA. The CDR3 extends over 13 amino acids. The CDR3 DNA is TGCAGCGTTGAATGGTCCGAGAACTATGGCTACACCTTC. Translated: CSVEWSENYGYTF. The complete variable domain, with remaining parts taken from reference TRBV29-1 and TRBJ1-2, reads SAVISQKPSRDICQRGTSLTIQCQVDSQVTMMFWYRQQPGQSLTLIATANQGSEATYESGFVIDKFPISRPNLTFSTLTVSNMSPEDSSIYLCSVEWSENYGYTFGSGTRLTVV.

This clonotype was seen only a few times. This chain links TRBV2 with TRBJ2-7; 7 bases fit TRBD1. This CDR3 spans 13 amino acids. CDR1 and CDR2 (germline): SNHLY, FYNNEI. Losses at the gene ends were 1 base for V and 3 bases for J; bases not matched to a gene: 0. The CDR3 reads CASSEGTGYEQYF. CDR3 nucleotide sequence: TGTGCCAGCAGTGAAGGGACAGGCTACGAGCAGTACTTC.

In this sample, this clonotype turned up a few times. The J gene is TRBJ1-5, the V gene TRBV6-2 or TRBV6-3; no firm D call. The V gene lost 2 bases and the J gene lost 7 bases, with 15 bases spanning the gap. The CDR3 loop spans 15 amino acids. The germline V gene has CDR1 MNHEY and CDR2 SVGEGT. The CDR3 DNA reads as TGTGCCAGCAGTTACGAGGACGCCTCGGGGCAGCCCCAGCATTTT. Translation gives CASSYEDASGQPQHF.

The rearrangement uses TRBV12-3 or TRBV12-4 and TRBJ2-2; D is unresolved. The CDR3 consists of 16 residues. V was clipped by 5 bases and J by 1 base, with 14 bases between them. The CDR3, as DNA: TGTGCCAGCAGTCCTTCCGGGTGGGGGAACACCGGGGAGCTGTTTTTT. Protein sequence: CASSPSGWGNTGELFF.

This clonotype was seen a handful of times. This rearrangement joins TRBV2 to TRBJ2-3; D not resolved. The germline V gene has CDR1 SNHLY and CDR2 FYNNEI. This CDR3 contains 14 residues. Trimming shortened V by 3 bases and J by 4 bases, and 11 bases separated the two germline ends. The DNA for the CDR3 is TGTGCCAGCAGTGACCCGGGCCTGGCAGATACGCAGTATTTT. Translating it yields CASSDPGLADTQYF.